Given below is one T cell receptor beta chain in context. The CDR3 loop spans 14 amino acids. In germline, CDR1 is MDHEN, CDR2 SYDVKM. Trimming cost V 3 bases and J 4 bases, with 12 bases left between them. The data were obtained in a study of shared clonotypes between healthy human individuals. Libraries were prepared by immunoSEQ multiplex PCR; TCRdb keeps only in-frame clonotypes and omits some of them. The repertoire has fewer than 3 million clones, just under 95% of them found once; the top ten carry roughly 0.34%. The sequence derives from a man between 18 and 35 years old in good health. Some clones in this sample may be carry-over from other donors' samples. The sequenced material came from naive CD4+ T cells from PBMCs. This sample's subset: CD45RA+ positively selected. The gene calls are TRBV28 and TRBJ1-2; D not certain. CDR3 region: CASSLGRFTYGYTF. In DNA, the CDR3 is TGTGCCAGCAGTTTGGGCAGGTTCACCTATGGCTACACCTTC.